These 2 T cell receptor beta chains share one sample of origin, sequenced in a study of tumor-infiltrating lymphocytes in primary liver carcinoma. Reverse transcription of roughly 0.5 ug total RNA with a constant-region primer produced TCR beta cDNA. Three rounds of nested multiplex PCR with slightly modified ARM-PCR produced TCR beta libraries. Investigators reported that the first two PCR rounds, at 9 to 11 cycles each, used TRBV1-TRBV30 forward primers with a C-beta reverse primer. In TCRdb, the multiplex PCR reads were re-called with MiXCR into one record per CDR3 protein. The sample lists 40,000 to 55,000 distinct CDR3 sequences, about two thirds occurring once. Joint extraction of RNA and DNA used about 17-32 mg of bulk tissue that was unsorted. Sequenced sample: liver tumor tissue from sampling region 5. Stated subset: tumor region T5, tumor centre. Receptor source: a man aged 35 to 55 with primary liver carcinoma and hepatitis B virus infection.

As DNA, the CDR3 is TGTGCCAGTAGTACCGAGGGACTTAACACCGGGGAGCTGTTTTTT. Amino acids: CASSTEGLNTGELFF. The genes are TRBV19 and TRBJ2-2; D is possibly TRBD2 (6 bases). This CDR3 region has 15 residues. V was shortened by 4 bases and J by 2 bases, with 11 bases between the two germline ends. Germline values: CDR1 LNHDA, CDR2 SQIVND (reference sequence).

In regard to this clonotype: An end of the junction does not agree with germline; a read error may underlie this. The chain recombines TRBV6-5 with TRBJ2-1, with 8 bases matching TRBD1. This CDR3 spans 15 amino acids. Germline V gives CDR1 MNHEY, CDR2 SVGAGI. CDR3: CTSSSTGGSYNEQFF. DNA of the CDR3: TGTACCAGCAGTTCAACAGGGGGTTCCTATAATGAGCAGTTCTTC.